These 27 T cell receptor beta chains were sequenced from one sample in a study of blood T cell repertoires in COVID-19. TCRdb's copy holds only in-frame clones and misses some; the assay was immunoSEQ multiplex PCR. The top ten hold 12% of the sample, which has approximately 200,000 clones, about 81% seen once. The sample comprised peripheral blood. These receptor sequences come from a woman aged 80 or over with COVID-19, enrolled during active disease.

CDR3 sequence: CASSLTGTTGELFF. In DNA, the CDR3 is TGTGCCAGCAGCTTGACAGGGACCACCGGGGAGCTGTTTTTT. The chain combines TRBV7-9 with TRBJ2-2, with 7 bases that match TRBD1. The CDR3 loop spans 14 amino acids. Germline CDR1 is SEHNR and CDR2 is FQNEAQ (reference sequence). V lost 3 bases to trimming and J lost 4 bases; unmatched junction nucleotides: 2.

This chain uses TRBV2 with TRBJ1-5, with a weak D call TRBD1 (5 bases). The V gene's germline CDR1 is SNHLY and CDR2 FYNNEI. The V and J ends lost 0 bases and 2 bases respectively, with 11 bases between them. There are 16 residues in the CDR3. CDR3 bases: TGTGCCAGCAGTGAAGCGCTGGGGGGTGGCAATCAGCCCCAGCATTTT. Its translation is CASSEALGGGNQPQHF.

The chain carries TRBV10-3 and TRBJ1-2; TRBD1 matches at 8 bases. Germline CDR1 and CDR2: ENHRY and SYGVKD. The CDR3 covers 12 residues. Germline trimming cut 6 bases from V and 9 bases from J; bases unmatched to any gene: 6. The CDR3 reads CAIRGQGESYTF. The CDR3 coding sequence is TGTGCCATCAGAGGACAGGGCGAGAGCTACACCTTC.

V usage is TRBV5-6 and J usage is TRBJ2-7, with a possible D match to TRBD1 (5 bases). V was pared by 4 bases and J by 0 bases, with 26 bases between. This CDR3 spans 19 amino acids. Germline values: CDR1 SGHDT, CDR2 YYEEEE. In nucleotides, the CDR3 is TGTGCCAGCAGCCAACCCTCCGCAGGGTTTCTAGTTCCCTCCTACGAGCAGTACTTC. Translation gives CASSQPSAGFLVPSYEQYF.

The chain combines TRBV9 with TRBJ2-1, with a possible D match to TRBD2 (5 bases). V shed 0 bases and J shed 4 bases, with 8 bases lying between them. Germline CDR1 is SGDLS and CDR2 is YYNGEE. The CDR3 covers 14 residues. CDR3 sequence: CASSVEDSYNEQFF. CDR3 in DNA: TGTGCCAGCAGCGTAGAGGACTCGTACAATGAGCAGTTCTTC.

The chain has TRBV29-1 and TRBJ1-1; D unresolved. CDR3 length: 13 amino acids. Per the germline V gene, CDR1 is SQVTM and CDR2 is ANQGSEA. V was shortened by 7 bases and J by 0 bases, with 12 bases between the two germline ends. In DNA, the CDR3 is TGCAGCGGGGCAGAACTCATGAACACTGAAGCTTTCTTT. Its protein product is CSGAELMNTEAFF.

This clone appeared a few times. This rearrangement joins TRBV28 to TRBJ1-3; D unclear. V was clipped by 4 bases and J by 0 bases, with 13 bases between them. Germline values: CDR1 MDHEN, CDR2 SYDVKM. This CDR3 comprises 16 residues. This CDR3 reads CASSSPAPSSGNTIYF. CDR3 in DNA: TGTGCCAGCAGTTCCCCGGCACCTAGCTCTGGAAACACCATATATTTT.

The V and J genes are TRBV18 and TRBJ2-1; 8 nucleotides match TRBD1. V gave up 8 bases and J gave up 6 bases; unmatched junction bases: 3. The CDR3 loop spans 12 amino acids. CDR1 and CDR2 (germline): KGHSH, LQKENI. Here the CDR3 DNA reads TGTGCCAGCAAACAGGGGGGCAATGAGCAGTTCTTC. Protein: CASKQGGNEQFF. Full variable domain (remainder filled in from reference TRBV18 and TRBJ2-1): NAGVMQNPRHLVRRRGQEARLRCSPMKGHSHVYWYRQLPEEGLKFMVYLQKENIIDESGMPKERFSAEFPKEGPSILRIQQVVRGDSAAYFCASKQGGNEQFFGPGTRLTVL.

This chain uses TRBV29-1 with TRBJ1-2; 10 bases agree with TRBD1. Germline V gene data show CDR1 as SQVTM and CDR2 as ANQGSEA. The junction had 13 bases not matched to a gene; V was cut back by 7 bases and J by 8 bases. The CDR3 has 14 residues. CDR3 coding DNA: TGCAGCGCCCTTTCCCGGGACAGGGGCTTAGGCTACACCTTC. This encodes CSALSRDRGLGYTF.

The chain uses TRBV13 and TRBJ2-7, with 11 bases matching TRBD2. Unmatched junction bases numbered 8, after V lost 5 bases and J lost 5 bases. The CDR3 length is 15 residues. Germline V gene lookup returns CDR1 PRHDT and CDR2 FYEKMQ (reference sequence). The CDR3 here is CASSLGLADFHEQYF. The CDR3 DNA sequence: TGTGCCAGCAGCCTGGGACTAGCGGATTTCCACGAGCAGTACTTC.

The chain carries TRBV3-1 (or the pseudogene TRBV3-2) and TRBJ1-1, with 8 bases aligning to TRBD1. Trimming removed 4 bases from V and 3 bases from J; junction bases left unmatched: 7. The CDR3 totals 15 residues. Germline V gene lookup returns CDR1 LGHDT and CDR2 YNNKEL (reference sequence). The CDR3 DNA is TGTGCCAGCAGCCGCGTGGACAGGGCGGACACTGAAGCTTTCTTT. It specifies CASSRVDRADTEAFF.

The J gene is TRBJ2-1, the V gene TRBV4-1, with a possible D match to TRBD2 (6 bases). Trimming shortened V by 5 bases and J by 0 bases, and 17 bases separated the two germline ends. Looked up from germline, CDR1 is MGHRA and CDR2 is YSYEKL. The CDR3 contains 17 residues. The CDR3 here is CASSGPEAGSSYNEQFF. Here the CDR3 DNA reads TGCGCCAGCAGCGGACCGGAAGCGGGCTCCTCCTACAATGAGCAGTTCTTC.

This clone was observed once. This sequence joins TRBV5-4 and TRBJ2-1; TRBD2 matches 7 bases. Trimming cost V 2 bases and J 1 base; bases outside gene matches: 6. The germline CDR1 and CDR2 sequences are SGHNT and YYREEE (reference sequence). The CDR3 consists of 16 residues. The CDR3 nucleotides are TGTGCCAGCAGCTTCGGGGGGAGACGTTCCTACAATGAGCAGTTCTTC. It is translated as CASSFGGRRSYNEQFF.

This chain connects TRBV4-2 to TRBJ2-7; 11 bases map to TRBD2. Germline V CDR1 and CDR2: LGHNA, YNFKEQ. This CDR3 region has 15 residues. Trimming removed 3 bases from V and 2 bases from J; junction bases left unmatched: 3. CDR3 in amino acids: CASSQLAGGAYEQYF. CDR3 DNA sequence: TGTGCCAGCAGCCAGCTAGCGGGGGGAGCCTACGAGCAGTACTTC.

This clone has just one count. The chain combines TRBV5-5 with TRBJ1-1; D call uncertain. V gave up 7 bases and J gave up 6 bases, with 16 bases separating them. The CDR3 spans 13 residues. CDR1 is SGHKS and CDR2 is YYEKEE in the germline V gene (reference sequence). The CDR3 loop is CASQDDALSEAFF. CDR3 in DNA: TGTGCCAGCCAGGATGACGCCCTCTCTGAAGCTTTCTTT.

This clone turned up a few times. The V call is TRBV10-3, the J call TRBJ2-7; TRBD2 might be the D (5 bases). This CDR3 region has 18 residues. Trimming removed 8 bases at V and 2 bases at J, with 28 bases between. The germline V gene has CDR1 ENHRY and CDR2 SYGVKD. CDR3 sequence: CAIARSGVGTTGPYEQYF. In DNA form, the CDR3 reads TGTGCCATCGCTCGAAGCGGCGTCGGTACCACCGGCCCCTACGAGCAGTACTTC.

The chain carries TRBV18 and TRBJ2-3; 8 bases align to TRBD2. Germline CDR1 and CDR2: KGHSH and LQKENI. The trim removed 0 bases at V and 0 bases at J, leaving 5 bases unmatched. This CDR3 region has 17 residues. The CDR3 region has the DNA TGTGCCAGCTCACCACCTAGCGGGACTTCTAGCACAGATACGCAGTATTTT. This gives the protein CASSPPSGTSSTDTQYF.

A single count supports this clone. The rearrangement links TRBV7-6 to TRBJ2-5; 9 bases map to TRBD2. Germline assignment: CDR1 SGHVS and CDR2 FNYEAQ. The CDR3 totals 16 residues. V gave up 5 bases and J gave up 5 bases; unmatched junction bases: 12. The CDR3 region has the DNA TGTGCCAGCAGCCTAGGCGGGAGGGCCGGCTGGGAGACCCAGTACTTC. Translating gives CASSLGGRAGWETQYF. The full variable domain, in which reference TRBV7-6 and TRBJ2-5 provide the parts outside the CDR3, is GAGVSQSPRYKVTKRGQDVALRCDPISGHVSLYWYRQALGQGPEFLTYFNYEAQQDKSGLPNDRFSAERPEGSISTLTIQRTEQRDSAMYRCASSLGGRAGWETQYFGPGTRLLVL.

The chain combines TRBV4-1 with TRBJ1-2; 8 nucleotides line up with TRBD1. The length of the CDR3 is 18 residues. Germline-derived CDR1 and CDR2 are MGHRA and YSYEKL. V was clipped by 1 base and J by 7 bases; unmatched bases: 17. CDR3 sequence reads: CASSQAAGGVLRSSGYTF. As DNA, the CDR3 is TGCGCCAGCAGCCAAGCGGCAGGGGGCGTTCTCCGTAGTTCTGGCTACACCTTC.

This clone was seen just once. The chain carries TRBV7-9 and TRBJ1-3; perhaps TRBD1 as D (5 bases). The CDR3 spans 15 residues. Germline V CDR1 and CDR2: SEHNR, FQNEAQ (reference sequence). V was pared by 5 bases and J by 4 bases, with 15 bases between. The CDR3 bases are TGTGCCAGCAGCCGACAGCCGGGGGACGGAAACACCATATATTTT. This gives the protein CASSRQPGDGNTIYF.

The chain employs TRBV5-1 and TRBJ2-1; 7 bases map to TRBD2. CDR1 SGHRS and CDR2 YFSETQ come from the germline V gene. J gave up 0 bases and V 0 bases, and 0 bases lay outside the gene matches. The CDR3 length is 15 residues. CDR3 sequence (DNA): TGCGCCAGCAGCTTGGAGCGGGGCTCCTACAATGAGCAGTTCTTC. It codes for CASSLERGSYNEQFF.

In this sample, this clone turned up a few times. V is TRBV27 and J is TRBJ1-1; tentatively, D is TRBD1 (6 bases). The CDR3 is 14 residues long. V lost 6 bases and J lost 3, with 14 bases in between. CDR1 and CDR2 from the germline V gene are MNHEY and SMNVEV (reference sequence). This CDR3 is CASRRPGADTEAFF. The CDR3 DNA reads as TGTGCCAGCAGGCGACCAGGGGCGGACACTGAAGCTTTCTTT.

The chain recombines TRBV5-1 with TRBJ2-6, with D unclear. Germline V CDR1 and CDR2: SGHRS, YFSETQ. This CDR3 spans 16 amino acids. V was shortened by 2 bases and J by 0 bases, with 9 bases between the two germline ends. The CDR3 DNA reads TGCGCCAGCAGCTTACTTTTCGGCTCTGGGGCCAACGTCCTGACTTTC. The encoded protein is CASSLLFGSGANVLTF.

This sequence joins TRBV10-3 and TRBJ2-2, with 8 bases that match TRBD1. The J segment lost 6 bases and the V segment lost 4 bases, leaving 7 bases of the junction unmatched. There are 15 residues in the CDR3. Germline V lookup: CDR1 ENHRY, CDR2 SYGVKD. The CDR3 bases are TGTGCCATCAGTGCTGGACAGGGCAATCCCGGGGAGCTGTTTTTT. This encodes CAISAGQGNPGELFF.

The chain couples TRBV5-6 to TRBJ2-5; the match to TRBD2 covers 9 bases. This CDR3 has 15 amino acids. With 0 bases clipped from V and 4 bases from J, the junction kept 4 bases outside the gene matches. Germline V lookup: CDR1 SGHDT, CDR2 YYEEEE. The chain's CDR3 is CASSLGGGAGETQYF. CDR3 nucleotides: TGTGCCAGCAGCTTGGGCGGGGGGGCAGGAGAGACCCAGTACTTC.

The rearrangement links TRBV5-1 to TRBJ2-5; perhaps TRBD1 as D (5 bases). From germline, CDR1 is SGHRS and CDR2 YFSETQ. V lost 0 bases, J lost 7 bases, and 13 bases lay in between. CDR3 length equals 14 residues. This CDR3 is CASSLGQGVGTQYF. In DNA form, the CDR3 reads TGCGCCAGCAGCTTGGGTCAGGGCGTAGGGACCCAGTACTTC.

The chain links TRBV3-1 (or the pseudogene TRBV3-2) to TRBJ2-1; maybe TRBD1 (6 bases). This CDR3 has 11 residues. V was pared by 9 bases and J by 9 bases, with 12 bases between. The V gene's germline CDR1 is LGHDT and CDR2 YNNKEL (reference sequence). CDR3 residues: CARAGACEQFF. The DNA of the CDR3 is TGTGCCAGAGCAGGGGCCTGTGAGCAGTTCTTC.